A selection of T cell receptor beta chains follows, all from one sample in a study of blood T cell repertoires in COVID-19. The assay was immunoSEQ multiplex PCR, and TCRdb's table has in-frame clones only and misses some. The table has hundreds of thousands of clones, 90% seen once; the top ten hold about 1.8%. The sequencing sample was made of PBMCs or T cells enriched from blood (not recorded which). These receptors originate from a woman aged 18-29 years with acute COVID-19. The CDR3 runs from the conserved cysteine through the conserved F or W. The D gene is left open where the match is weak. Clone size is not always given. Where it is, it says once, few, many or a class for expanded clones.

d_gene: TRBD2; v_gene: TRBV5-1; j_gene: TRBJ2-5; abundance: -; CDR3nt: TGCGCCAGCAGCTTGTCGGGGAGCGGGGGACAAGAGACCCAGTACTTC; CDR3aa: CASSLSGSGGQETQYF
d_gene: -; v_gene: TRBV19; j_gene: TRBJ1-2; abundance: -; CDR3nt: TGTGCCAGTACCCCGTCGGCCAGGGGTGTCTATGGCTACACCTTC; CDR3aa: CASTPSARGVYGYTF
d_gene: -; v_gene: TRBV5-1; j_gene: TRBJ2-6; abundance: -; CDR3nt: TGCGCCAGCAGCTTGTTGGAGTCAGGGGCCAACGTCCTGACTTTC; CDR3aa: CASSLLESGANVLTF
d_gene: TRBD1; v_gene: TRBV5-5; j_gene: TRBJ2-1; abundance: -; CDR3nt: TGTGCCAGCACAACCGGGACAGGGAGCCACAATGAGCAGTTCTTC; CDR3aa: CASTTGTGSHNEQFF
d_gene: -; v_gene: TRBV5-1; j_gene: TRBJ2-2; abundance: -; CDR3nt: TGCGCCAGCAGCCACGGGGGGAACACCGGGGAGCTGTTTTTT; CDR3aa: CASSHGGNTGELFF
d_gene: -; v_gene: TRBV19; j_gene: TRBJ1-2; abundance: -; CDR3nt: TGTGCCAGTAGTATTGCTCAGGGGACCCTATATGGCTACACCTTC; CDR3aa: CASSIAQGTLYGYTF
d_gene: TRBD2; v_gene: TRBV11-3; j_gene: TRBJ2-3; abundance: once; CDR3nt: TGTGCCAGCAGCTCAGGGGAGCGGGAGTTAGATACGCAGTATTTT; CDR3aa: CASSSGERELDTQYF
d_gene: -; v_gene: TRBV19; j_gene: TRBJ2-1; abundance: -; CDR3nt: TGTGCCAGTAGTCAGGGGTACAATGAGCAGTTCTTC; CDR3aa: CASSQGYNEQFF
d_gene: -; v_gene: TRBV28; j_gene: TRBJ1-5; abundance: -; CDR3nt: TGTGCCAGCAGTTTATTATTAAGCAATCAGCCCCAGCATTTT; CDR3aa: CASSLLLSNQPQHF
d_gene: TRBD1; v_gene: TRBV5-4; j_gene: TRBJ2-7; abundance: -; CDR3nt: TGTGCCAGCAGCAAGGACAGGGGAAGGAGCTACGAGCAGTACTTC; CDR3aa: CASSKDRGRSYEQYF
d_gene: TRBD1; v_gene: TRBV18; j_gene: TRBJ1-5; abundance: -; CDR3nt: TGTGCCAGCTCCCACGGACAGGGGGGTCAGCCCCAGCATTTT; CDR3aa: CASSHGQGGQPQHF
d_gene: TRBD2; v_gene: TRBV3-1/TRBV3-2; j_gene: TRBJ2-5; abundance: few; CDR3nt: TGTGCCAGCAGGTCCGGACTAGCGGGTGAAGAGACCCAGTACTTC; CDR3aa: CASRSGLAGEETQYF
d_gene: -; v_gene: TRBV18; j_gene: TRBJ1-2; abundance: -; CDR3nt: TGTGCCAGCTCACCATTAACAGGGAACTATGGCTACACCTTC; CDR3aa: CASSPLTGNYGYTF
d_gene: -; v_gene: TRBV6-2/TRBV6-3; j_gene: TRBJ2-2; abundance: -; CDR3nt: TGTGCCAGCAGTACTCGGGACACCGGGGAGCTGTTTTTT; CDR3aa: CASSTRDTGELFF
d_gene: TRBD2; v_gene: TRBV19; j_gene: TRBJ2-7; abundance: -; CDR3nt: TGTGCCAGTAGTATAGCGGGAGGACCCACCTACGAGCAGTACTTC; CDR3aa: CASSIAGGPTYEQYF
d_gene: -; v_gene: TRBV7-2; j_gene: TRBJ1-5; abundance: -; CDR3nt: TGTGCCAGCAGCTTAGGAGACATTAATCAGCCCCAGCATTTT; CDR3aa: CASSLGDINQPQHF
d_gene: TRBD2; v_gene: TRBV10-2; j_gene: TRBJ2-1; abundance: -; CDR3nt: TGCGCCAGCAGAGGGCTAGCGGGAGGGCCGGGACATGAGCAGTTCTTC; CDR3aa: CASRGLAGGPGHEQFF
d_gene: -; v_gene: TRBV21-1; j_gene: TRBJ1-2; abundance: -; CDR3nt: TGTGCCAGCAGCAACGGGTACTATGGCTACACCTTC; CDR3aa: CASSNGYYGYTF
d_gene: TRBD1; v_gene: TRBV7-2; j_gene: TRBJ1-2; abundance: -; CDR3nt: TGTGCCAGCACCCCCTTTTTCGGACAGGGTCGTATCGGCTACACCTTC; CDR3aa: CASTPFFGQGRIGYTF
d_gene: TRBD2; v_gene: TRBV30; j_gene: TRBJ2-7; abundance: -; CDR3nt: TGTGCCTGGAGTGCCGCCTTGACTAGCTCTTCCGACGAGCAGTACTTC; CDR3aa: CAWSAALTSSSDEQYF
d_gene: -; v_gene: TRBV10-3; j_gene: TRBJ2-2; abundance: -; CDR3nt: TGTGCCATCAGTCCGGGACTCAACACCGGGGAGCTGTTTTTT; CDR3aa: CAISPGLNTGELFF
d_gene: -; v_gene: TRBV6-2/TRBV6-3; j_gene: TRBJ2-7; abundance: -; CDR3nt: TGTGCCAGCAGTTCCTCCCATGGGAGCTCCTACGAGCAGTACTTC; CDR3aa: CASSSSHGSSYEQYF
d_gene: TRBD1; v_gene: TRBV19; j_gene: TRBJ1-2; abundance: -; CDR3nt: TGTGCCAGTAGTATCCCAGGGGGCCATGGCTACACCTTC; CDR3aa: CASSIPGGHGYTF
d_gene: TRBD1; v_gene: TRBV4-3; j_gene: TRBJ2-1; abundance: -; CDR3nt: TGCGCCAGCAGCCCAGGGACAGGGATCTACAATGAGCAGTTCTTC; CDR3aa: CASSPGTGIYNEQFF
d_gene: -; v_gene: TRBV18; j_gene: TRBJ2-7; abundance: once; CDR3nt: TGTGCCAGCTCACCAGTCATTACAGGGACCTACGAGCAGTACTTC; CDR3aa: CASSPVITGTYEQYF
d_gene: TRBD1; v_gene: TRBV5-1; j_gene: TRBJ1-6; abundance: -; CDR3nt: TGCGCCAGCAGCCCCGGGACAGCCGATTCACCCCTCCACTTT; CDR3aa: CASSPGTADSPLHF
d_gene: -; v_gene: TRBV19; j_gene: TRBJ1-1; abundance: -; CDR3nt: TGTGCCATCAAGACAGCTTCGAACACTGAAGCTTTCTTT; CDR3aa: CAIKTASNTEAFF
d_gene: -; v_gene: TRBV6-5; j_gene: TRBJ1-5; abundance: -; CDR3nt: TGTGCCAGCGCCGGTCCTGCGCCCCAGCATTTT; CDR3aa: CASAGPAPQHF
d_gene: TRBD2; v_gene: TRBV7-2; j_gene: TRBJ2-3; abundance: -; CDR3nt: TGTGCCAGCAGCTTCCAGGGACTAGCCCCGACAGATACGCAGTATTTT; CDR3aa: CASSFQGLAPTDTQYF
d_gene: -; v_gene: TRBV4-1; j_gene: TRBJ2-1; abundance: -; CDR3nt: TGCGCCAGCAGCCAAGTCACGACGGGAGTCGGCTACAATGAGCAGTTCTTC; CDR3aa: CASSQVTTGVGYNEQFF
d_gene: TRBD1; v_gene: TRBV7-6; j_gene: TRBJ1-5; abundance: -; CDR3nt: TGTGCCAGCAGCCCGACAGGGTCCCCTAATCAGCCCCAGCATTTT; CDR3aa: CASSPTGSPNQPQHF
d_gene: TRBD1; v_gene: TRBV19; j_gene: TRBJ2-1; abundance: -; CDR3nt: TGTGCCAGTAGTCGTACAGGGGGGACCTACAATGAGCAGTTCTTC; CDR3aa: CASSRTGGTYNEQFF
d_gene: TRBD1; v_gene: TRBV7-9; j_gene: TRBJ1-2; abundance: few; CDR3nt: TGTGCCAGCAGCTCTCGAGCTACGACAGGGGACTATGGCTACACCTTC; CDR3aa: CASSSRATTGDYGYTF
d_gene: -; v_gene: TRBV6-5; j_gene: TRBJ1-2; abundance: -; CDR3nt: TGTGCCGGCCAAGCAGGAGCGACGGGGATCTATGGCTACACCTTC; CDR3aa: CAGQAGATGIYGYTF
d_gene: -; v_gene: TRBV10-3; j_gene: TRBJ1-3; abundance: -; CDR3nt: TGTGCCACATCGGGCTCTGGAAACACCATATATTTT; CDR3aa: CATSGSGNTIYF
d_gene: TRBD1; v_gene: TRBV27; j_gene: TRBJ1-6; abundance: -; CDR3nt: TGTGCCAGCAGTTTACGGACAGGGGCTGGCGGCAACTCACCCCTCCACTTT; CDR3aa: CASSLRTGAGGNSPLHF
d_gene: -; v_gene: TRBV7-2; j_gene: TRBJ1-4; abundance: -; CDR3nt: TGTGCCAGCAGCTTTGAGGGAATGGGAAAACTGTTTTTT; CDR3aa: CASSFEGMGKLFF
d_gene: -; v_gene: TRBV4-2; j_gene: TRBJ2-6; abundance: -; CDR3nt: TGTGCCAGCAGCCAAGCTCCGACAGGCTCTGGGGCCAACGTCCTGACTTTC; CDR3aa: CASSQAPTGSGANVLTF
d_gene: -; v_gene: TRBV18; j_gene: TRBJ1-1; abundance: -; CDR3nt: TGTGCCAGCTCACCACTCCCAGAATGGAACACTGAAGCTTTCTTT; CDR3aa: CASSPLPEWNTEAFF
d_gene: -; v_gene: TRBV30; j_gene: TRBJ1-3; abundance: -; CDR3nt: TGTGCCTGGAATACAGGGTTCTTGGACACCATATATTTT; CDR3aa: CAWNTGFLDTIYF
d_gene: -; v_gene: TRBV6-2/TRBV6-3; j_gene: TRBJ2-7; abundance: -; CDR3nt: TGTGCCAGCAGTTACTCGTCCTACAGGGTTGCCTACGAGCAGTACTTC; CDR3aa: CASSYSSYRVAYEQYF
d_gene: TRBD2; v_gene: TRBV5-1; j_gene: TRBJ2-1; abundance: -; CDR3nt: TGCGCCAGCAGCCGAAGGACTAGCGGAGCCTACAATGAGCAGTTCTTC; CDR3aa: CASSRRTSGAYNEQFF
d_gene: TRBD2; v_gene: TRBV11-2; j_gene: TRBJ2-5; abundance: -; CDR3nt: TGTGCCAGCAGCCTCATGGTGGGAGGGCCAGAGACCCAGTACTTC; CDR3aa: CASSLMVGGPETQYF
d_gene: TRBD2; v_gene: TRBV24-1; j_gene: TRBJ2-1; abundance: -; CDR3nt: TGTGCCACCAGTGCCGCGACTAGCGGTAGCAATGAGCAGTTCTTC; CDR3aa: CATSAATSGSNEQFF
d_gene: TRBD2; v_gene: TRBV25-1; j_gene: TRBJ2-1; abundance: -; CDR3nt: TGTGCCAGCAGTGTAGAGCGGGAGGGCCTTGCGCGCAATGAGCAGTTCTTC; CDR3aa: CASSVEREGLARNEQFF
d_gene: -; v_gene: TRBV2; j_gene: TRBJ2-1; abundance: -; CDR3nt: TGTGCCAGCAGTGGCGGTGGTGTGAATGAGCAGTTCTTC; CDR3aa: CASSGGGVNEQFF
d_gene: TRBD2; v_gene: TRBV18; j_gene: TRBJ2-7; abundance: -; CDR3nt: TGTGCCAGCCTCCCATCGGGGGGTCTAACCTACGAGCAGTACTTC; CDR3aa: CASLPSGGLTYEQYF